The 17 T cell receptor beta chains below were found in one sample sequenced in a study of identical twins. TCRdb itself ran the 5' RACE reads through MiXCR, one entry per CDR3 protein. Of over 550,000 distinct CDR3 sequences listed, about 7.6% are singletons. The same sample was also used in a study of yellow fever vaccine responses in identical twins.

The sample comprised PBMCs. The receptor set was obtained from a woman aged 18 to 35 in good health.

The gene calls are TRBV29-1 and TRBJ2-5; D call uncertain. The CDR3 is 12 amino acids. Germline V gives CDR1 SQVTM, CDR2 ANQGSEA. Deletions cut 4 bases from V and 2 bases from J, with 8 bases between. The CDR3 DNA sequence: TGCAGCGTTGGACCACAACAAGAGACCCAGTACTTC. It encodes CSVGPQQETQYF.

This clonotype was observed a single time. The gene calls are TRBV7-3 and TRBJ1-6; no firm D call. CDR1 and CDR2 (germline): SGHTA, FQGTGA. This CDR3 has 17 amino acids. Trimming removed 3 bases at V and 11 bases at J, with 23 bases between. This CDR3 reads CASSFPKSGRHQTPLHF. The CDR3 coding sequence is TGTGCCAGCAGCTTTCCGAAGTCGGGCAGACATCAAACACCCCTCCACTTT.

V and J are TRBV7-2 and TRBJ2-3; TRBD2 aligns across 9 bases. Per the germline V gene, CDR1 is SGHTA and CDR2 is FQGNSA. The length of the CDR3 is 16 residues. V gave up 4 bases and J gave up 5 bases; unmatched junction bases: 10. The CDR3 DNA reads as TGTGCCAGCAGCTCCCCTGCGGGGGGGGCAATAGATACGCAGTATTTT. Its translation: CASSSPAGGAIDTQYF.

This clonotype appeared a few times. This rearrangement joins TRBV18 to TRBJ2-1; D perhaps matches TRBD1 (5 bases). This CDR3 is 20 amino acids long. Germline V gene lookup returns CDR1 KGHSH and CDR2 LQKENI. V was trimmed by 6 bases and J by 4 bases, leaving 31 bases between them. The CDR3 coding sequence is TGTGCCAGCTCTCCTCCAAACTTCGCAGGGCACGATAAAGATTACAATGAGCAGTTCTTC. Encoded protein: CASSPPNFAGHDKDYNEQFF.

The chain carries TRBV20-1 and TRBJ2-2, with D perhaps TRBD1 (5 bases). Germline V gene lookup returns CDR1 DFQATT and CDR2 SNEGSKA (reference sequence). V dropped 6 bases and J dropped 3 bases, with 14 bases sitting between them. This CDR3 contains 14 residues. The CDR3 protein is CSAPRQRDTGELFF. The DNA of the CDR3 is TGCAGTGCCCCTCGACAGAGAGACACCGGGGAGCTGTTTTTT.

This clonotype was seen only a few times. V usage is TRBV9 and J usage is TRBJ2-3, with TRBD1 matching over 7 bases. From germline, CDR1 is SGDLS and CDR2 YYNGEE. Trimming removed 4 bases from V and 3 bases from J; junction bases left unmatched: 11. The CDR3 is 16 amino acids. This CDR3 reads CASSSEAGGETDTQYF. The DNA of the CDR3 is TGTGCCAGCAGCTCGGAGGCAGGGGGAGAAACAGATACGCAGTATTTT. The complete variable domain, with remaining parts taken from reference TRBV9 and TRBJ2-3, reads DSGVTQTPKHLITATGQRVTLRCSPRSGDLSVYWYQQSLDQGLQFLIQYYNGEERAKGNILERFSAQQFPDLHSELNLSSLELGDSALYFCASSSEAGGETDTQYFGPGTRLTVL.

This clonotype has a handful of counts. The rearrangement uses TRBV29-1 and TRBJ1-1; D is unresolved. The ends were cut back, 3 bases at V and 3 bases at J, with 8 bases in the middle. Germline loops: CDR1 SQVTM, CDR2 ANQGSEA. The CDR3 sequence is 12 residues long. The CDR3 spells CSVDRADTEAFF. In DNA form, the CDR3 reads TGCAGCGTTGATCGGGCAGACACTGAAGCTTTCTTT.

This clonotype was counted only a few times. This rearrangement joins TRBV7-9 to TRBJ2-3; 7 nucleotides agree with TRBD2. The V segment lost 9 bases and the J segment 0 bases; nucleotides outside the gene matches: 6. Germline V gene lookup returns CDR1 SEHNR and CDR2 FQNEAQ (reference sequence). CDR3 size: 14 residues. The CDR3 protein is CASPSGMSTDTQYF. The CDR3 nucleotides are TGTGCCAGTCCAAGCGGGATGAGCACAGATACGCAGTATTTT.

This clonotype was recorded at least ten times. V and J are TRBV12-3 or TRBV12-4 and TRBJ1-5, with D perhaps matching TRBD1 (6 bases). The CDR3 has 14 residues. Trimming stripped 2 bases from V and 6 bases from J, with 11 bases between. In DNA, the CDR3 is TGTGCCAGCAGTTTATCAGGGGTGGGTCAGCCCCAGCATTTT. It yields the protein CASSLSGVGQPQHF.

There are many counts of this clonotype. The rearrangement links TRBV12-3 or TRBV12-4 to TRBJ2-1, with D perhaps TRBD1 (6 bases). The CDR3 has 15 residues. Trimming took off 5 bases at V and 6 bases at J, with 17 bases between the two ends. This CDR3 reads CASSIGQPVGNEQFF. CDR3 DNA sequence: TGTGCCAGCAGTATCGGACAGCCCGTCGGCAATGAGCAGTTCTTC.

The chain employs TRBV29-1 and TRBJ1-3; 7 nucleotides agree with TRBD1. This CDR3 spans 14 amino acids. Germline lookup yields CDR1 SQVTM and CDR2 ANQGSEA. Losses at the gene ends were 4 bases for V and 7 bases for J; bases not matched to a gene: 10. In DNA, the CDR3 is TGCAGCGTTGCAAGCGACAGGGAAGGGAACACCATATATTTT. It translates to CSVASDREGNTIYF.

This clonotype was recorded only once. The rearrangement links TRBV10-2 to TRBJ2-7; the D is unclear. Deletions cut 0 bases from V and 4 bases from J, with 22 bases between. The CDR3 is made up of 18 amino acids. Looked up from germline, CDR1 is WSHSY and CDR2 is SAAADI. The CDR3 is CASSESVGRMAARYEQYV. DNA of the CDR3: TGCGCCAGCAGTGAGTCGGTGGGAAGGATGGCTGCTCGATACGAGCAGTACGTC.

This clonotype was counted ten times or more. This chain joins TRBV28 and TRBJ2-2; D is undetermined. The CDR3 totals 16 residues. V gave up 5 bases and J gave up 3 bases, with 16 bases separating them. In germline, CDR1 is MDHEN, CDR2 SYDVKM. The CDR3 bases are TGTGCCAGCAGTCAAGTGGGGTTCCCGGACACCGGGGAGCTGTTTTTT. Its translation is CASSQVGFPDTGELFF.

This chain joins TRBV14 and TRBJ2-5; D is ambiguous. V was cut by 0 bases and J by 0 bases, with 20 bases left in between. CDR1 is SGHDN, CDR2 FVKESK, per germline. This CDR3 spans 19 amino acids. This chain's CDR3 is CASSQDDIGPLPYQETQYF. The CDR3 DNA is TGTGCCAGCAGCCAAGATGATATCGGACCCCTCCCGTACCAAGAGACCCAGTACTTC.

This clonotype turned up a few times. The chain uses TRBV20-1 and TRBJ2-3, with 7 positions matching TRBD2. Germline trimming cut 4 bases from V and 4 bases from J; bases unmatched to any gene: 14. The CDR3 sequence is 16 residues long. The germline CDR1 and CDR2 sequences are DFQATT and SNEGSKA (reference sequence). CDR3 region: CSAIGTTDTFSDTQYF. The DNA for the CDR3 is TGCAGTGCTATTGGGACTACCGATACCTTTTCAGATACGCAGTATTTT.

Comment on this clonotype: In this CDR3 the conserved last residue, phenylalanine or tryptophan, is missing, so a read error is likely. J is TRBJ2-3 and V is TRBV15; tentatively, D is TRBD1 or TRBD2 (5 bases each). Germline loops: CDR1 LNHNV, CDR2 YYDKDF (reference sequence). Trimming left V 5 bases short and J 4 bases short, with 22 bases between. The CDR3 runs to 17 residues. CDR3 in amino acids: CATSGGRSSSRADTQYS. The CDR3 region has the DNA TGTGCCACCAGCGGGGGACGGAGCAGCTCACGGGCAGATACGCAGTATTCT.

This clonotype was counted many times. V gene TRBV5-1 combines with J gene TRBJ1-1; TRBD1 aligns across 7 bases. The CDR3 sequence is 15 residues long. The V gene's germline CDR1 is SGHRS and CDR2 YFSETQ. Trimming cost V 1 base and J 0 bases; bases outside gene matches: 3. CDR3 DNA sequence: TGCGCCAGCAGCTTGAGGGACAGCTTGAACACTGAAGCTTTCTTT. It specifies CASSLRDSLNTEAFF.